The 6 T cell receptor beta chains listed next were all sequenced from one sample in a study of blood T cell repertoires in COVID-19. Only in-frame clones appear in the TCRdb table, and some are missing; sequencing was by immunoSEQ multiplex PCR. The sample records roughly 230,000 clones, roughly 80% being singletons. What was sequenced was peripheral blood. These receptors were taken from a woman between 50 and 59 years old with acute or convalescent COVID-19.

The genes are TRBV6-5 and TRBJ2-5; 9 bases are shared with TRBD2. CDR1 is MNHEY, CDR2 SVGAGI, per germline. Unmatched junction bases numbered 3, after V lost 6 bases and J lost 4 bases. This CDR3 spans 13 amino acids. The CDR3 loop is CASRPTSGETQYF. In DNA form, the CDR3 reads TGTGCCAGCAGACCGACTAGCGGAGAGACCCAGTACTTC.

The chain carries TRBV3-1 (or the pseudogene TRBV3-2) and TRBJ2-1; D gene unclear. Trimming took off 2 bases at V and 6 bases at J, with 5 bases between the two ends. The CDR3 is made up of 12 amino acids. Germline values: CDR1 LGHDT, CDR2 YNNKEL (reference sequence). The CDR3 reads CASSQSSNEQFF. The CDR3 DNA sequence: TGTGCCAGCAGCCAATCGTCCAATGAGCAGTTCTTC.

V and J are TRBV6-5 and TRBJ1-1; TRBD1 agrees at 9 bases. The CDR3 runs 14 residues. The germline CDR1 and CDR2 sequences are MNHEY and SVGAGI. The V and J ends lost 6 bases and 3 bases, in that order; junction bases with no gene match: 5. Written as DNA, the CDR3 is TGTGCCAGCAGAACCGGGACAGGGTACACTGAAGCTTTCTTT. Its protein product is CASRTGTGYTEAFF.

The chain couples TRBV7-8 to TRBJ2-5; 7 bases are a match to TRBD2. The junction had 4 bases not matched to a gene; V was cut back by 0 bases and J by 3 bases. This CDR3 has 15 amino acids. The germline gives CDR1 SGHVS, CDR2 FQNEAQ. The CDR3 nucleotides read TGTGCCAGCAGCTTAGCGGAACGGGAGGAAGAGACCCAGTACTTC. Translated: CASSLAEREEETQYF.

A few counts support this clone. The J gene is TRBJ1-1, the V gene TRBV11-2, with 7 bases identical to TRBD1. This CDR3 contains 14 residues. Germline lookup yields CDR1 SGHAT and CDR2 FQNNGV. V gave up 5 bases and J gave up 1 base; unmatched junction bases: 4. The CDR3, as DNA: TGTGCCAGCAGCAGGGGGCTCGGGAACACTGAAGCTTTCTTT. Its protein product is CASSRGLGNTEAFF.

This chain joins TRBV19 and TRBJ2-7; 9 nucleotides match TRBD1. Germline CDR1 LNHDA, CDR2 SQIVND (reference sequence). The CDR3 spans 15 residues. V shed 3 bases and J 0 bases; nucleotides not matched to a gene: 3. DNA for the CDR3: TGTGCCAGTAGTATGGGGACAGGGCCCTCCTACGAGCAGTACTTC. Translated, it gives CASSMGTGPSYEQYF.